A single sample gave rise to the 3 T cell receptor beta chains below, sequenced in a study of cytomegalovirus exposure and HLA in healthy donors. PCR employed 60 Vbeta and 13 Jbeta primers. The repertoire was sequenced with immunoSEQ multiplex PCR; TCRdb's copy has only in-frame clones and lacks some. Of about 110,000 clones listed, approximately 80% are singletons. Sequenced: PBMCs. The receptors derive from a woman aged 25-40 years in good health and CMV-seronegative.

The V and J genes are TRBV18 and TRBJ1-1; D remains unclear. CDR3 length: 11 amino acids. V was shortened by 3 bases and J by 7 bases, with 6 bases between the two germline ends. Germline CDR1 KGHSH, CDR2 LQKENI. The CDR3 DNA sequence: TGTGCCAGCTCACCTTCGGGTGAAGCTTTCTTT. Amino acid sequence: CASSPSGEAFF.

The CDR3 loop reads CATRPGQGPGDQPQHF. CDR3 DNA: TGTGCCACCAGACCGGGTCAGGGGCCTGGGGATCAGCCCCAGCATTTT. This rearrangement joins TRBV15 to TRBJ1-5, with D possibly being TRBD1 (6 bases). The germline V gene encodes CDR1 LNHNV and CDR2 YYDKDF (reference sequence). Trimming pared 6 bases from V and 5 bases from J, leaving 20 bases between. This CDR3 has 16 amino acids.

The chain carries TRBV5-1 and TRBJ1-2; TRBD1 agrees at 10 bases. J gave up 8 bases and V 0 bases, and 4 bases lay outside the gene matches. The CDR3 extends over 14 amino acids. CDR1 and CDR2 from the germline V gene are SGHRS and YFSETQ. CDR3 in amino acids: CASSLGDRGRGYTF. Written as DNA, the CDR3 is TGCGCCAGCAGCTTGGGGGACAGGGGTCGAGGCTACACCTTC. Together with reference TRBV5-1 and TRBJ1-2, the CDR3 gives the full variable domain: KAGVTQTPRYLIKTRGQQVTLSCSPISGHRSVSWYQQTPGQGLQFLFEYFSETQRNKGNFPGRFSGRQFSNSRSEMNVSTLELGDSALYLCASSLGDRGRGYTFGSGTRLTVV.